This note documents a single TCR beta chain sequence. Antigen unknown. At the DNA level, this CDR3 is encoded by other sequences in the same sample as well. This entry comes from a study of cytomegalovirus exposure and HLA in healthy donors. On the study more broadly: Most genotyped donors, roughly 83% of roughly 400, had Caucasian-associated genetic ancestry.

Study-level findings and limits: In an earlier analysis, in approximately 630 donors, most V segments appeared productive either ~87% or ~30% of the time.

60 Vbeta and 13 Jbeta primers were used in PCR. The data were produced by immunoSEQ multiplex PCR, yet TCRdb's version contains in-frame clones alone and is incomplete. This specimen shows about 74,000 clones; the ten leading clones hold roughly 8%. Trimming removed 0 bases from V and 3 bases from J, with 6 bases in between. CDR1 and CDR2 from the germline V gene are SGHVS and FQNEAQ. The CDR3 contains 14 residues. V and J are TRBV7-8 and TRBJ2-1, with a weak D call TRBD2 (6 bases). The sample comprised PBMCs. This sequence originates from a female donor in good health and CMV-seropositive. The chain's CDR3 is CASSLAGGYNEQFF. In DNA form, the CDR3 reads TGTGCCAGCAGCTTAGCGGGGGGCTACAATGAGCAGTTCTTC.